This T cell receptor (beta chain) is drawn from a study of human T cells and chemical hapten exposure. Study-wide background: Investigators sensitized around 2 cm by around 2 cm of upper inner arm skin with 2% DPC. Patch testing was performed with 0.01% DPC on the upper back, with reading at 6 days.

This clonotype showed up many times. Its target is not known. V shed 5 bases, J shed 8 bases, and the junction held 8 bases outside the gene matches. The germline gives CDR1 MNHEY, CDR2 SVGEGT. The CDR3 sequence is 15 residues long. The time point is: pre-sensitization, week 0. Treatment described: therapeutic diphenylcyclopropenone sensitization with weekly scalp DPC. Extraction of total RNA was performed on unfractionated whole blood. Points from the study as a whole: Patch test score was positively correlated with the counts of PT1 expanded TCRs. Relative to control repertoires, expanded TCRs gave rise to significantly more large CDR3 similarity clusters.

TCRdb redid the calling of the RACE reads with MiXCR, one entry per CDR3 protein. The repertoire includes approximately 50,000 distinct CDR3 sequences, roughly 9% of them detected once, and 8.5% to 10% sits in the top ten. This clonotype originated in a woman in her twenties or thirties with alopecia areata. Some clones in this sample may be carry-over from other donors' samples. Sequencing was performed on whole blood, taken in connection with sensitization to the hapten diphenylcyclopropenone (DPC). V usage is TRBV6-2 or TRBV6-3 and J usage is TRBJ2-1; 11 bases match TRBD2. This chain's CDR3 is CASSIGSSGGYEQFF. CDR3 in DNA: TGTGCCAGCAGTATTGGGTCTAGCGGGGGGTATGAGCAGTTCTTC.